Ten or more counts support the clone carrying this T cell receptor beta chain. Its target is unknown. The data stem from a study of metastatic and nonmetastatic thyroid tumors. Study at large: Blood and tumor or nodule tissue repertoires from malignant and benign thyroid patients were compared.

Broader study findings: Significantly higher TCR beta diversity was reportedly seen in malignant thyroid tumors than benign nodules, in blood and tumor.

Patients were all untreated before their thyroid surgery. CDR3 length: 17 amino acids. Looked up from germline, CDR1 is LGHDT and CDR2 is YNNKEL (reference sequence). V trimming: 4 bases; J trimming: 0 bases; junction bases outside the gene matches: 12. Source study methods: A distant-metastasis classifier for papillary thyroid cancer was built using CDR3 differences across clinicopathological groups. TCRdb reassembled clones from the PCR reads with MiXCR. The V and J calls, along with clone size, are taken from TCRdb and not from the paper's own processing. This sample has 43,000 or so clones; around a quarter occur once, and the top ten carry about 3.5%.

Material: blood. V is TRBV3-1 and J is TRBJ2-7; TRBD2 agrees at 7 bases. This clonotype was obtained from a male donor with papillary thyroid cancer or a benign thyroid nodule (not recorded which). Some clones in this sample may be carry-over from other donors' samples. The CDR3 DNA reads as TGTGCCAGCAGCCTCAAACCCCCTAGCGGCCGCTCCTACGAGCAGTACTTC. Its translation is CASSLKPPSGRSYEQYF.